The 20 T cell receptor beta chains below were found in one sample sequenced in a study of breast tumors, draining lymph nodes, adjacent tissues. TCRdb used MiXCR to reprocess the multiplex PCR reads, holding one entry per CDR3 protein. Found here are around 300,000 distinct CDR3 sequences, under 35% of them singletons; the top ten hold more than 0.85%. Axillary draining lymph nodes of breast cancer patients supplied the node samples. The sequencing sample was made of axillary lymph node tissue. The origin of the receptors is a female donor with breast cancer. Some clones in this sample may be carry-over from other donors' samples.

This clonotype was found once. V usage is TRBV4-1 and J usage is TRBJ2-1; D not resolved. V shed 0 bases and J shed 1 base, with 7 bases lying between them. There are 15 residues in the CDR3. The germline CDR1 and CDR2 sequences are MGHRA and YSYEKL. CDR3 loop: CASSQEVGSYNEQFF. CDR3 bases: TGCGCCAGCAGCCAAGAGGTGGGGTCCTACAATGAGCAGTTCTTC.

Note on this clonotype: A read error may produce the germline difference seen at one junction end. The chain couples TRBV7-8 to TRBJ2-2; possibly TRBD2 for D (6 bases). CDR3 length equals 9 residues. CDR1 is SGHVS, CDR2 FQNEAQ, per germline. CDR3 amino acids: CASSFGGIF. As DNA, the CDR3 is TGTGCCAGCAGCTTTGGGGGGATTTTT.

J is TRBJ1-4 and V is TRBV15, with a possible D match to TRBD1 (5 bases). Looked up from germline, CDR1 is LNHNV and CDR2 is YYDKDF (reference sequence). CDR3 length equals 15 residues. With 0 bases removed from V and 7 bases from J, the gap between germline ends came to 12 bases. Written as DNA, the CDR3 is TGTGCCACCAGCAGAGATCCTGGCAGGGTTGAAAAACTGTTTTTT. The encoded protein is CATSRDPGRVEKLFF.

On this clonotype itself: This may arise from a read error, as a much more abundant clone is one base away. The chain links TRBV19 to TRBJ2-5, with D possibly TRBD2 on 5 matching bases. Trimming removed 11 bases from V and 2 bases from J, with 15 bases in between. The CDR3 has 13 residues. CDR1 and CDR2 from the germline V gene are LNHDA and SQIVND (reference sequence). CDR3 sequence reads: CAGIGEPQETQYF. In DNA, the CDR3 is TGTGCCGGCATTGGGGAGCCTCAAGAGACCCAGTACTTC. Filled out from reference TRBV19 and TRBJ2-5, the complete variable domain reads DGGITQSPKYLFRKEGQNVTLSCEQNLNHDAMYWYRQDPGQGLRLIYYSQIVNDFQKGDIAEGYSVSREKKESFPLTVTSAQKNPTAFYLCAGIGEPQETQYFGPGTRLLVL.

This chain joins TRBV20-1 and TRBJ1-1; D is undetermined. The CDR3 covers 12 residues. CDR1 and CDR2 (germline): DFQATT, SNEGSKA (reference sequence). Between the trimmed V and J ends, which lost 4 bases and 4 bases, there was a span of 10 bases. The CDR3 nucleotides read TGCAGTGCTACGTCCAGAGTCACTGAAGCTTTCTTT. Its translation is CSATSRVTEAFF.

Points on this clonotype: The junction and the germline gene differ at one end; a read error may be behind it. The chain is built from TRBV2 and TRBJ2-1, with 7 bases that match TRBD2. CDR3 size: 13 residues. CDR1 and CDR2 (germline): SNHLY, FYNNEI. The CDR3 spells CASREAGNDEQFF. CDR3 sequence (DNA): TGTGCCAGCAGAGAAGCGGGGAACGATGAGCAGTTCTTC.

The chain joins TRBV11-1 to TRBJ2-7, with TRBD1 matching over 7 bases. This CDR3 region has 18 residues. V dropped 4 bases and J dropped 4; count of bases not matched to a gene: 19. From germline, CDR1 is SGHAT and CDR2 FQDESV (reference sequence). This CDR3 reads CASSSGRPGETGLYEQYF. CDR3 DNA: TGTGCCAGCAGCTCTGGCCGGCCCGGGGAGACAGGGCTTTACGAGCAGTACTTC.

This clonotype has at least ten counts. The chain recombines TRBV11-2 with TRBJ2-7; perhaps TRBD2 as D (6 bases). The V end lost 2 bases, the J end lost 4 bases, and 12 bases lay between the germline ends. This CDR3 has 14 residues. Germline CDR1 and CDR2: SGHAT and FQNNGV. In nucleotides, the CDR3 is TGTGCCAGCAGCTTATCGGGAGAAGGGTACGAGCAGTACTTC. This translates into CASSLSGEGYEQYF. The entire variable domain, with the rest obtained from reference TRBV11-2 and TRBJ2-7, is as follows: EAGVAQSPRYKIIEKRQSVAFWCNPISGHATLYWYQQILGQGPKLLIQFQNNGVVDDSQLPKDRFSAERLKGVDSTLKIQPAKLEDSAVYLCASSLSGEGYEQYFGPGTRLTVT.

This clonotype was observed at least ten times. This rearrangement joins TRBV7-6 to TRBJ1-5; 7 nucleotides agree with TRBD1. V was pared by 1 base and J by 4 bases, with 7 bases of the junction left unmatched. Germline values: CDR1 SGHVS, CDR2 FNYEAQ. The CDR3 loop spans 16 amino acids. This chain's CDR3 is CASSLGAGGRNQPQHF. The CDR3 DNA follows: TGTGCCAGCAGCTTAGGGGCAGGGGGGAGAAATCAGCCCCAGCATTTT. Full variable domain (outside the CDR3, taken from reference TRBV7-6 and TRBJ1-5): GAGVSQSPRYKVTKRGQDVALRCDPISGHVSLYWYRQALGQGPEFLTYFNYEAQQDKSGLPNDRFSAERPEGSISTLTIQRTEQRDSAMYRCASSLGAGGRNQPQHFGDGTRLSIL.

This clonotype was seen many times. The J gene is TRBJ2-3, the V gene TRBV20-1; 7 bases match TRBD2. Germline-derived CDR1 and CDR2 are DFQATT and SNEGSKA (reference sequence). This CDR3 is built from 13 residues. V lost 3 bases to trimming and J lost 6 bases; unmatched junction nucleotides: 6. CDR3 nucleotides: TGCAGTGCTAGTCGACTAGCAACGGATACGCAGTATTTT. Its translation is CSASRLATDTQYF.

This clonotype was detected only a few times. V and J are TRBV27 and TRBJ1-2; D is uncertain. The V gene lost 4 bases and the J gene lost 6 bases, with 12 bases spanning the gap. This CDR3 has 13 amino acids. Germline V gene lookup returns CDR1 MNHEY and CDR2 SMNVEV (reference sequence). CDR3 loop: CASSSPRENGYTF. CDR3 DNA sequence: TGTGCCAGCAGTTCCCCGCGGGAGAATGGCTACACCTTC.

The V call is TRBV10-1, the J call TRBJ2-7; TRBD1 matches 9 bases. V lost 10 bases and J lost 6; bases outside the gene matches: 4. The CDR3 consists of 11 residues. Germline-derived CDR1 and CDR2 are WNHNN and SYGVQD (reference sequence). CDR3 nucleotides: TGCGCCACCGGGACAGGGACCGAGCAGTACTTC. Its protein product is CATGTGTEQYF.

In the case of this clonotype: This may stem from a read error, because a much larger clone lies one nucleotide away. The DNA for the CDR3 is TGTGCCAGCAGTTACGGACCTTTCTACGAGCAGGACTTC. It codes for CASSYGPFYEQDF. The rearrangement joins TRBV6-5 to TRBJ2-7; D is uncertain. Germline values: CDR1 MNHEY, CDR2 SVGAGI. The CDR3 has 13 amino acids.

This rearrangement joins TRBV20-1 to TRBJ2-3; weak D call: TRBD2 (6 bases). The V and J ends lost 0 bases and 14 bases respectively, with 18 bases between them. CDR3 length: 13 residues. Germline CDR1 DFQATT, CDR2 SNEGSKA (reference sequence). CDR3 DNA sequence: TGCAGTGCTAGAGATGGGTCGGCGGGAATTCTGTATTTT. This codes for CSARDGSAGILYF.

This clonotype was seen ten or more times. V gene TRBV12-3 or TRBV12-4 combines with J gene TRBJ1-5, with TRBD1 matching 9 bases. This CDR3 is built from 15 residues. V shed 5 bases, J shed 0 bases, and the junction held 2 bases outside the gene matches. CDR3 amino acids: CASSRQGDSNQPQHF. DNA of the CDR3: TGTGCCAGCAGTCGACAGGGGGATAGCAATCAGCCCCAGCATTTT.

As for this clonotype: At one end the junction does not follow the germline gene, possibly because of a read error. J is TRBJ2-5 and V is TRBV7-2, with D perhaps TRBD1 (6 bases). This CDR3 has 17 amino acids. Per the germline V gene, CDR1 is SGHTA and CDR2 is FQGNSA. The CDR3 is CASSTQLGAGAKETQYF. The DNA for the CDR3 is TGCGCCAGCAGCACCCAACTTGGTGCAGGGGCCAAAGAGACCCAGTACTTC.

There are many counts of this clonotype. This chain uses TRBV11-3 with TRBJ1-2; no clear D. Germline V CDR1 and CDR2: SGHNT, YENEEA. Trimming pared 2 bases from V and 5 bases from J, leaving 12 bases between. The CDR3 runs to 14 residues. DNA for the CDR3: TGTGCCAGCAGCTTAAATACGGCTGAATATGGCTACACCTTC. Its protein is CASSLNTAEYGYTF.

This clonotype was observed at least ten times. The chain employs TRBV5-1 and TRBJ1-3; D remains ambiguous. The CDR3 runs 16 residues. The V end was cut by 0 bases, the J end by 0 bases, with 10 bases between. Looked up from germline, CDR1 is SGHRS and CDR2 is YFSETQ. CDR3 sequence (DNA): TGCGCCAGCAGCTTGGGACGAGCTCGCTCTGGAAACACCATATATTTT. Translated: CASSLGRARSGNTIYF.

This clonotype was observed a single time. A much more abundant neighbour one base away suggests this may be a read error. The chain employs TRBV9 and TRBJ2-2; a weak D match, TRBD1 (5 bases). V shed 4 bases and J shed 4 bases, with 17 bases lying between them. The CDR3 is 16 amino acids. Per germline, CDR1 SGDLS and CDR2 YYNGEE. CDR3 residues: CASSPQAWAGTGELFF. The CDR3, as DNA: TGTGCCAGCAGCCCACAGGCGTGGGCCGGCACCGGGGAGCTGTTTTTT. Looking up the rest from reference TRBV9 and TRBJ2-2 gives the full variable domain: DSGVTQTPKHLITATGQRVTLRCSPRSGDLSVYWYQQSLDQGLQFLIQYYNGEERAKGNILERFSAQQFPDLHSELNLSSLELGDSALYFCASSPQAWAGTGELFFGEGSRLTVL.

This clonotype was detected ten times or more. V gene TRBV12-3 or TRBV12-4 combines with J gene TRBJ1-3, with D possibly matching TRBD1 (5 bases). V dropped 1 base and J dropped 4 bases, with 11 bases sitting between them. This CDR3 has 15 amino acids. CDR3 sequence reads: CASSLEGTAGNTIYF. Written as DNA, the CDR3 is TGTGCCAGCAGTTTAGAGGGGACGGCCGGAAACACCATATATTTT.